This entry is about one T cell receptor beta chain. What it binds is unknown. These data are taken from a study of shared clonotypes between healthy human individuals. Broader study findings: Of the naive CD4 clonotypes, approximately 5% were shared across several donors. What naive subsets generally showed was a larger estimated richness than memory subsets showed.

Germline CDR1 MDHEN, CDR2 SYDVKM. There are 13 residues in the CDR3. The ends lost 8 bases at V and 10 bases at J; junction bases unmatched: 10. How the authors handled the data: Sequence data from immunoSEQ were junction-only and lacked quality scores; consequently, filtering differed. Measured with immunoSEQ multiplex PCR; TCRdb has only the in-frame clones, and not every one. That table is the source of V, J and clone size, and D and trimming were worked out from the DNA. Of 730,000 or so clones in the sample, 60% to 80% were seen once. This clonotype originated in a woman aged 30 to 39 in good health. Sequenced sample: memory CD4+ T cells sorted from blood. Subset specified: CD45RA-negative fraction. The J gene is TRBJ2-1, the V gene TRBV28; 8 nucleotides align to TRBD2. The CDR3, as DNA: TGTGCCAGCTCGACGGGAGGGCCTCAGGAGCAGTTCTTC. This gives the protein CASSTGGPQEQFF.